This passage covers 22 T cell receptor beta chains from one sample sequenced in a study of T cells in Graves' hyperthyroidism and ophthalmopathy. It was RNA transcripts that yielded the amplified TCR beta CDR3 regions. HTBI primers were used for first-round RT-PCR of the TCR CDR3. One entry per CDR3 protein results from TCRdb running MiXCR on the multiplex PCR reads. The data contain around 350,000 distinct CDR3 sequences, roughly 25% of them singletons. What was sequenced was blood. The receptors shown here come from a man aged 45-65 years with Graves' hyperthyroidism.

This clonotype was counted only a few times. This chain links TRBV28 with TRBJ2-4; D gene unclear. V was trimmed by 5 bases and J by 1 base, leaving 12 bases between them. The CDR3 consists of 15 residues. Germline V CDR1 and CDR2: MDHEN, SYDVKM. The CDR3 bases are TGTGCCAGCAGTACTCAAAAAGGGGCCAAAAACATTCAGTACTTC. Residues: CASSTQKGAKNIQYF.

The chain couples TRBV19 to TRBJ1-4, with 7 bases that match TRBD1. CDR3 length equals 14 residues. Unmatched junction bases numbered 5, after V lost 7 bases and J lost 3 bases. CDR1 and CDR2 (germline): LNHDA, SQIVND (reference sequence). The CDR3 nucleotides are TGTGCCAGTACAGGGGGGTTAGCTAATGAAAAACTGTTTTTT. Translated, it gives CASTGGLANEKLFF.

This clonotype was picked up a small number of times. The V and J genes are TRBV13 and TRBJ2-1; TRBD1 matches at 10 bases. From germline, CDR1 is PRHDT and CDR2 FYEKMQ (reference sequence). V trimming: 5 bases; J trimming: 9 bases; junction bases outside the gene matches: 4. There are 13 residues in the CDR3. The CDR3 DNA reads TGTGCCAGCAGCAAGGGACAGGGGCGTGAGCAGTTCTTC. Translating it yields CASSKGQGREQFF. Together with reference TRBV13 and TRBJ2-1, the CDR3 gives the full variable domain: AAGVIQSPRHLIKEKRETATLKCYPIPRHDTVYWYQQGPGQDPQFLISFYEKMQSDKGSIPDRFSAQQFSDYHSELNMSSLELGDSALYFCASSKGQGREQFFGPGTRLTVL.

This clonotype was detected only a few times. CDR3 DNA: TGTGCCAGCACAAAATCCTACGAGCAGTACTTC. Its protein is CASTKSYEQYF. The V and J genes are TRBV2 and TRBJ2-7; D call uncertain. This CDR3 has 11 amino acids. Trimming pared 7 bases from V and 1 base from J, leaving 5 bases between. Germline-derived CDR1 and CDR2 are SNHLY and FYNNEI.

This clonotype was observed a single time. The gene calls are TRBV27 and TRBJ2-1; TRBD2 matches at 9 bases. The CDR3 loop spans 16 amino acids. V dropped 3 bases and J dropped 6; count of bases not matched to a gene: 9. Germline CDR1 is MNHEY and CDR2 is SMNVEV (reference sequence). CDR3 bases: TGTGCCAGCAGTTTCCAAGGGGTACTAGCGGGCAATGAGCAGTTCTTC. It is translated as CASSFQGVLAGNEQFF.

This clonotype was observed a handful of times. V usage is TRBV11-3 and J usage is TRBJ2-7, with D perhaps being TRBD1 or TRBD2 (5 bases each). Germline values: CDR1 SGHNT, CDR2 YENEEA. This CDR3 has 14 residues. V was trimmed by 4 bases and J by 2 bases, leaving 12 bases between them. The DNA of the CDR3 is TGTGCCAGCAGCTGGGGGAGCGGAACCTACGAGCAGTACTTC. It encodes CASSWGSGTYEQYF. The full variable domain, rest sourced from reference TRBV11-3 and TRBJ2-7, is EAGVVQSPRYKIIEKKQPVAFWCNPISGHNTLYWYLQNLGQGPELLIRYENEEAVDDSQLPKDRFSAERLKGVDSTLKIQPAELGDSAVYLCASSWGSGTYEQYFGPGTRLTVT.

This chain uses TRBV19 with TRBJ1-1, with D unclear. Deletions cut 2 bases from V and 0 bases from J, with 7 bases between. The CDR3 has 14 amino acids. CDR1 is LNHDA, CDR2 SQIVND, per germline (reference sequence). In DNA form, the CDR3 reads TGTGCCAGTAGTATATATGGGGTGAACACTGAAGCTTTCTTT. Translation: CASSIYGVNTEAFF.

The chain links TRBV4-2 to TRBJ2-1; TRBD2 agrees at 8 bases. Germline assignment: CDR1 LGHNA and CDR2 YNFKEQ. The CDR3 spans 17 residues. V shed 0 bases and J 4 bases; nucleotides not matched to a gene: 8. The CDR3 here is CASSQEADSGIYNEQFF. CDR3 DNA: TGTGCCAGCAGCCAAGAGGCGGATAGCGGGATTTACAATGAGCAGTTCTTC.

The V gene is TRBV13, the J gene TRBJ2-7, with D possibly being TRBD2 (5 bases). V was trimmed by 2 bases and J by 0 bases, leaving 11 bases between them. The germline gives CDR1 PRHDT, CDR2 FYEKMQ (reference sequence). This CDR3 has 15 amino acids. CDR3 in DNA: TGTGCCAGCAGCTTAAAGTCGAGCGGCTCCTACGAGCAGTACTTC. Translated, it gives CASSLKSSGSYEQYF.

The chain has TRBV25-1 and TRBJ2-3, with a possible D match to TRBD1 (5 bases). V gave up 9 bases and J gave up 6 bases, with 25 bases separating them. The CDR3 loop spans 16 amino acids. The germline gives CDR1 MGHDK, CDR2 SYGVNS. The CDR3 nucleotides are TGTGCCAGTCGAAGTCTAAGTGGGCAGGGCTGGGATACGCAGTATTTT. This sequence encodes CASRSLSGQGWDTQYF.

This chain connects TRBV6-1 to TRBJ2-7; D uncertain. The germline V gene encodes CDR1 MNHNS and CDR2 SASEGT. V was clipped by 7 bases and J by 2 bases, with 12 bases between them. CDR3 length: 13 amino acids. CDR3 DNA sequence: TGTGCCAGCATGAGCGATGCTCCCTACGAGCAGTACTTC. Protein: CASMSDAPYEQYF.

The V and J genes are TRBV24-1 and TRBJ2-5, with D possibly being TRBD1 or TRBD2 (6 bases each). This CDR3 region has 17 residues. Between the trimmed V and J ends, which lost 2 bases and 2 bases, there was a span of 17 bases. The germline V gene has CDR1 KGHDR and CDR2 SFDVKD. The CDR3 sequence: CATSDWGATGAQETQYF. In nucleotides, the CDR3 is TGTGCCACCAGTGATTGGGGGGCGACGGGGGCTCAAGAGACCCAGTACTTC.

This clonotype turned up a few times. The genes are TRBV20-1 and TRBJ2-5, with D possibly matching TRBD1 (5 bases). Per germline, CDR1 DFQATT and CDR2 SNEGSKA (reference sequence). With 3 bases removed from V and 5 bases from J, the gap between germline ends came to 10 bases. The CDR3 spans 12 residues. The CDR3 nucleotides are TGCAGTGCTAGTGCAGCAGGGGAGACCCAGTACTTC. Translated: CSASAAGETQYF.

This clonotype occurred a few times. The gene calls are TRBV6-5 and TRBJ1-2; possible D gene TRBD1, 5 bases. Germline V gene data show CDR1 as MNHEY and CDR2 as SVGAGI. Trimming stripped 0 bases from V and 4 bases from J, with 15 bases between. The CDR3 spans 16 residues. The CDR3 spells CASSYSREKGVYGYTF. The DNA of the CDR3 is TGTGCCAGCAGTTACTCGAGGGAGAAAGGGGTCTATGGCTACACCTTC.

This clonotype showed up many times. This chain uses TRBV7-8 with TRBJ2-5, with 12 bases fitting TRBD1. The germline gives CDR1 SGHVS, CDR2 FQNEAQ. CDR3 length: 17 residues. Germline trimming cut 4 bases from V and 2 bases from J; bases unmatched to any gene: 8. The CDR3 DNA reads as TGTGCCAGCAGCTCCGGGACAGGGGGCGAATTTCAAGAGACCCAGTACTTC. Protein: CASSSGTGGEFQETQYF. Together with reference TRBV7-8 and TRBJ2-5, the CDR3 gives the full variable domain: GAGVSQSPRYKVAKRGQDVALRCDPISGHVSLFWYQQALGQGPEFLTYFQNEAQLDKSGLPSDRFFAERPEGSVSTLKIQRTQQEDSAVYLCASSSGTGGEFQETQYFGPGTRLLVL.

This clonotype was detected a few times. The chain links TRBV20-1 to TRBJ1-1, with D unclear. Trimming left V 3 bases short and J 1 base short, with 6 bases between. The germline V gene has CDR1 DFQATT and CDR2 SNEGSKA (reference sequence). CDR3 length: 12 amino acids. The CDR3 DNA reads TGCAGTGCTAGTTTTGCGAACACTGAAGCTTTCTTT. As protein: CSASFANTEAFF.

The V gene is TRBV5-4, the J gene TRBJ1-3; the match to TRBD1 covers 7 bases. The CDR3 is made up of 16 amino acids. Germline V gives CDR1 SGHNT, CDR2 YYREEE (reference sequence). V shed 4 bases, J shed 4 bases, and the junction held 11 bases outside the gene matches. The chain's CDR3 is CASSPFDRESGNTIYF. CDR3 DNA sequence: TGTGCCAGCAGCCCTTTCGACAGGGAGAGCGGAAACACCATATATTTT. The variable domain in full, completed from reference TRBV5-4 and TRBJ1-3, reads ETGVTQSPTHLIKTRGQQVTLRCSSQSGHNTVSWYQQALGQGPQFIFQYYREEENGRGNFPPRFSGLQFPNYSSELNVNALELDDSALYLCASSPFDRESGNTIYFGEGSWLTVV.

This clonotype was observed many times. The J gene is TRBJ2-1, the V gene TRBV28, with D maybe TRBD2 (6 bases). The CDR3 runs 14 residues. The ends were cut back, 0 bases at V and 6 bases at J, with 9 bases in the middle. Germline lookup yields CDR1 MDHEN and CDR2 SYDVKM. The CDR3 sequence is CASSLWAGTNEQFF. The CDR3 coding sequence is TGTGCCAGCAGTTTATGGGCGGGGACCAATGAGCAGTTCTTC.

The chain carries TRBV14 and TRBJ1-2; D is uncertain. Germline assignment: CDR1 SGHDN and CDR2 FVKESK. The CDR3 loop spans 14 amino acids. V lost 4 bases and J lost 0, with 9 bases in between. CDR3 protein: CASSPFRPNYGYTF. As DNA, the CDR3 is TGTGCCAGCAGCCCGTTTAGGCCTAACTATGGCTACACCTTC. Full variable domain (missing parts from reference TRBV14 and TRBJ1-2): EAGVTQFPSHSVIEKGQTVTLRCDPISGHDNLYWYRRVMGKEIKFLLHFVKESKQDESGMPNNRFLAERTGGTYSTLKVQPAELEDSGVYFCASSPFRPNYGYTFGSGTRLTVV.

The CDR3 nucleotides are TGCAGCGGCCGGACAGGGAGCACAGATACGCAGTATTTT. Protein: CSGRTGSTDTQYF. The chain carries TRBV29-1 and TRBJ2-3; TRBD1 aligns across 8 bases. From germline, CDR1 is SQVTM and CDR2 ANQGSEA. V lost 7 bases and J lost 0; bases outside the gene matches: 3. The CDR3 contains 13 residues.

The table lists this clonotype with a few counts. The CDR3 DNA follows: TGCAGTGCTGGAGGGACTAGCGGGAGTGGGGATACGCAGTATTTT. Amino acid sequence: CSAGGTSGSGDTQYF. This sequence joins TRBV20-1 and TRBJ2-3; 14 bases match TRBD2. The ends lost 5 bases at V and 6 bases at J; junction bases unmatched: 7. The germline CDR1 and CDR2 sequences are DFQATT and SNEGSKA (reference sequence). The CDR3 runs to 15 residues.

The rearrangement uses TRBV4-1 and TRBJ1-4, with 10 bases aligning to TRBD1. The trim removed 3 bases at V and 8 bases at J, leaving 6 bases unmatched. From germline, CDR1 is MGHRA and CDR2 YSYEKL. This CDR3 contains 15 residues. CDR3 DNA: TGCGCCAGCAGCCACCGACAGGGGGCGGAGGAAAAACTGTTTTTT. Its translation: CASSHRQGAEEKLFF.